These 30 T cell receptor beta chains came from one sample sequenced in a study of blood T cell repertoires in COVID-19 (dated by TCRdb to the early 2020s). Libraries were constructed by the immunoSEQ multiplex PCR assay. What TCRdb holds here is the immuneACCESS table cut down to in-frame rearrangements. Part of the clones is not present; checked against another copy, under half of the missing clones reflect an unresolved V gene, and the others are unexplained. This sample is represented by almost 200,000 clones; roughly 90% of them were singletons. Together, the top ten hold about 8.8% of the sample. Sequenced material: PBMCs or T cells enriched from blood (not recorded which). These receptors came from a woman aged 18 to 35 who had recovered from COVID-19.

The chain carries TRBV19 and TRBJ1-1; 8 bases agree with TRBD1. Germline V lookup: CDR1 LNHDA, CDR2 SQIVND (reference sequence). The V segment lost 7 bases and the J segment 8 bases; nucleotides outside the gene matches: 15. The CDR3 runs to 15 residues. The CDR3 loop reads CASNLGQGSIFEAFF. The CDR3 bases are TGTGCCAGTAACCTAGGACAGGGATCTATATTCGAAGCTTTCTTT.

This sequence joins TRBV7-3 and TRBJ2-1; D call uncertain. The CDR3 extends over 13 amino acids. Trimming removed 5 bases at V and 5 bases at J, with 10 bases between. CDR1 and CDR2 (germline): SGHTA, FQGTGA. The CDR3 DNA reads as TGTGCCAGCAGCAACATACCAAACAATGAGCAGTTCTTC. This gives the protein CASSNIPNNEQFF. The full variable domain, rest sourced from reference TRBV7-3 and TRBJ2-1, is GAGVSQTPSNKVTEKGKYVELRCDPISGHTALYWYRQSLGQGPEFLIYFQGTGAADDSGLPNDRFFAVRPEGSVSTLKIQRTERGDSAVYLCASSNIPNNEQFFGPGTRLTVL.

The genes are TRBV5-1 and TRBJ2-5; TRBD2 matches 15 bases. The CDR3 consists of 18 residues. V was pared by 4 bases and J by 7 bases, with 14 bases of the junction left unmatched. CDR1 is SGHRS and CDR2 is YFSETQ in the germline V gene. The chain's CDR3 is CASSASGTSGGPMGTQYF. In DNA form, the CDR3 reads TGCGCCAGCAGCGCCTCCGGGACTAGCGGGGGGCCGATGGGGACCCAGTACTTC.

The gene calls are TRBV29-1 and TRBJ1-2; 7 bases are a match to TRBD1. With V trimmed by 2 bases and J by 9 bases, 15 bases remained unmatched. Germline CDR1 reads SQVTM; CDR2 reads ANQGSEA. The CDR3 sequence is 15 residues long. The CDR3 DNA follows: TGCAGCGTTGAATCCCCTTCAGACAGGGAATACCGCTACACCTTC. As protein: CSVESPSDREYRYTF.

V is TRBV5-1 and J is TRBJ1-3, with 7 bases lining up with TRBD1. The germline V gene encodes CDR1 SGHRS and CDR2 YFSETQ. This CDR3 is 15 amino acids long. Trimming cost V 0 bases and J 6 bases; bases outside gene matches: 6. The CDR3 sequence: CASSLDEGAVNTIYF. The CDR3 nucleotides read TGCGCCAGCAGCTTGGACGAGGGGGCAGTAAACACCATATATTTT. The full variable domain, in which reference TRBV5-1 and TRBJ1-3 provide the parts outside the CDR3, is KAGVTQTPRYLIKTRGQQVTLSCSPISGHRSVSWYQQTPGQGLQFLFEYFSETQRNKGNFPGRFSGRQFSNSRSEMNVSTLELGDSALYLCASSLDEGAVNTIYFGEGSWLTVV.

The V and J genes are TRBV29-1 and TRBJ1-4; D not certain. The CDR3 is 15 amino acids. Trimming removed 0 bases at V and 4 bases at J, with 12 bases between. Germline V gene lookup returns CDR1 SQVTM and CDR2 ANQGSEA. CDR3 residues: CSVEDSGRINEKLFF. CDR3 coding DNA: TGCAGCGTTGAAGATAGCGGACGGATTAATGAAAAACTGTTTTTT. Complete variable domain (other parts from reference TRBV29-1 and TRBJ1-4): SAVISQKPSRDICQRGTSLTIQCQVDSQVTMMFWYRQQPGQSLTLIATANQGSEATYESGFVIDKFPISRPNLTFSTLTVSNMSPEDSSIYLCSVEDSGRINEKLFFGSGTQLSVL.

This chain links TRBV10-3 with TRBJ2-1, with TRBD2 identical over 8 bases. Losses at the gene ends were 4 bases for V and 6 bases for J; bases not matched to a gene: 8. This CDR3 has 15 residues. Germline values: CDR1 ENHRY, CDR2 SYGVKD. DNA of the CDR3: TGTGCCATCAGTGTTAACGGGGGGGCGAGCAATGAGCAGTTCTTC. Translation gives CAISVNGGASNEQFF.

This chain connects TRBV7-8 to TRBJ2-2, with D possibly matching TRBD2 (6 bases). V was shortened by 1 base and J by 6 bases, with 9 bases between the two germline ends. The CDR3 loop spans 14 amino acids. Germline V gene data show CDR1 as SGHVS and CDR2 as FQNEAQ. CDR3 sequence reads: CASSLGRLAGELFF. The CDR3 nucleotides are TGTGCCAGCAGCTTAGGCCGACTAGCCGGGGAGCTGTTTTTT.

A single count supports this clone. The gene calls are TRBV7-9 and TRBJ2-7; D possibly corresponds to TRBD2 (5 bases). CDR1 SEHNR and CDR2 FQNEAQ come from the germline V gene (reference sequence). The CDR3 covers 14 residues. Trimming removed 0 bases from V and 2 bases from J, with 8 bases in between. DNA of the CDR3: TGTGCCAGCAGCTTAGCGGGAGTCACCTACGAGCAGTACTTC. Protein sequence: CASSLAGVTYEQYF. The full variable domain, with the rest looked up from reference TRBV7-9 and TRBJ2-7, is DTGVSQNPRHKITKRGQNVTFRCDPISEHNRLYWYRQTLGQGPEFLTYFQNEAQLEKSRLLSDRFSAERPKGSFSTLEIQRTEQGDSAMYLCASSLAGVTYEQYFGPGTRLTVT.

CDR3 residues: CASRTTGGGYGYTF. Here the CDR3 DNA reads TGTGCCAGTAGGACGACAGGGGGAGGCTATGGCTACACCTTC. J is TRBJ1-2 and V is TRBV19, with TRBD1 matching 9 bases. Germline CDR1 and CDR2: LNHDA and SQIVND (reference sequence). V lost 6 bases to trimming and J lost 4 bases; unmatched junction nucleotides: 6. This CDR3 is 14 amino acids long.

This clone was counted once. In nucleotides, the CDR3 is TGTGCCAGCATTCGGAGCGGACAGGGGGGGAGGAAGACCCAGTACTTC. This sequence encodes CASIRSGQGGRKTQYF. The chain has TRBV2 and TRBJ2-5; TRBD1 matches at 10 bases. Trimming took 7 bases from V and 6 from J; bases not matched to a gene: 14. Per germline, CDR1 SNHLY and CDR2 FYNNEI. The CDR3 has 16 residues.

The chain employs TRBV7-9 and TRBJ1-1; TRBD1 agrees at 7 bases. With 0 bases clipped from V and 4 bases from J, the junction kept 5 bases outside the gene matches. The CDR3 extends over 15 amino acids. Looked up from germline, CDR1 is SEHNR and CDR2 is FQNEAQ (reference sequence). For the CDR3, the DNA is TGTGCCAGCAGCTTAGCTTTGCAGGGGGGCACTGAAGCTTTCTTT. Translating gives CASSLALQGGTEAFF.

V and J are TRBV6-4 and TRBJ2-3; 9 bases map to TRBD1. Germline CDR1 and CDR2: MRHNA and SNTAGT. V was clipped by 10 bases and J by 4 bases; unmatched bases: 12. The CDR3 covers 15 residues. Written as DNA, the CDR3 is TGTGCCACCTCCTCCCCGGGACAGGGTGCAGATACGCAGTATTTT. This translates into CATSSPGQGADTQYF.

The V call is TRBV6-5, the J call TRBJ1-2, with 8 bases identical to TRBD1. Trimming cost V 2 bases and J 8 bases; bases outside gene matches: 10. The CDR3 extends over 15 amino acids. Germline loops: CDR1 MNHEY, CDR2 SVGAGI. CDR3 protein: CASSYSPDRVDGYTF. The CDR3 DNA is TGTGCCAGCAGTTACAGCCCGGACAGGGTCGACGGCTACACCTTC.

The chain recombines TRBV2 with TRBJ1-5; D possibly corresponds to TRBD1 (5 bases). CDR1 and CDR2 from the germline V gene are SNHLY and FYNNEI. This CDR3 spans 15 amino acids. V was pared by 6 bases and J by 3 bases, with 15 bases between. The CDR3 coding sequence is TGTGCCAGCAGGGCGGCAGGGTTCCCCAATCAGCCCCAGCATTTT. Residues: CASRAAGFPNQPQHF.

The CDR3 loop reads CASSLPGREQFF. The CDR3 DNA follows: TGTGCCAGCAGTTTGCCAGGGAGGGAGCAGTTCTTC. The V and J genes are TRBV28 and TRBJ2-1, with a possible D match to TRBD2 (6 bases). The germline V gene encodes CDR1 MDHEN and CDR2 SYDVKM. The CDR3 totals 12 residues. V was clipped by 3 bases and J by 10 bases, with 10 bases between them.

The rearrangement joins TRBV12-3 or TRBV12-4 to TRBJ1-2; the D is unclear. CDR3 length equals 13 residues. The V end was cut by 4 bases, the J end by 8 bases, with 14 bases between. As DNA, the CDR3 is TGTGCCAGCAGTTCCGCCTGGCGGGAGGGCTACACCTTC. The encoded protein is CASSSAWREGYTF.

The chain uses TRBV19 and TRBJ2-7; TRBD1 aligns across 8 bases. The CDR3 is made up of 15 amino acids. From germline, CDR1 is LNHDA and CDR2 SQIVND (reference sequence). The V and J ends lost 6 bases and 4 bases, in that order; junction bases with no gene match: 11. The DNA for the CDR3 is TGTGCCAGTAGCCCCGAGGCAGGGGGCAGTTACGAGCAGTACTTC. Translation gives CASSPEAGGSYEQYF. Combining the CDR3 with reference TRBV19 and TRBJ2-7 gives the whole variable domain DGGITQSPKYLFRKEGQNVTLSCEQNLNHDAMYWYRQDPGQGLRLIYYSQIVNDFQKGDIAEGYSVSREKKESFPLTVTSAQKNPTAFYLCASSPEAGGSYEQYFGPGTRLTVT.

V gene TRBV18 combines with J gene TRBJ2-6; tentative D call: TRBD1 (6 bases). This CDR3 comprises 18 residues. CDR1 is KGHSH and CDR2 is LQKENI in the germline V gene. V was pared by 4 bases and J by 0 bases, with 16 bases between. The chain's CDR3 is CASSLATGVLSGANVLTF. The CDR3 DNA follows: TGTGCCAGCTCACTCGCGACAGGAGTCCTCTCTGGGGCCAACGTCCTGACTTTC.

The chain combines TRBV3-1 (or the pseudogene TRBV3-2) with TRBJ2-7; the D gene is possibly TRBD2 (5 bases). There are 13 residues in the CDR3. Deletions cut 3 bases from V and 6 bases from J, with 12 bases between. The V gene's germline CDR1 is LGHDT and CDR2 YNNKEL (reference sequence). The CDR3 bases are TGTGCCAGCAGCCAGGCCGAGAGCGGCGAGCAGTACTTC. As protein: CASSQAESGEQYF.

V gene TRBV9 combines with J gene TRBJ1-1; 11 nucleotides line up with TRBD1. Trimming cost V 2 bases and J 0 bases; bases outside gene matches: 3. This CDR3 has 16 amino acids. Germline values: CDR1 SGDLS, CDR2 YYNGEE. For the CDR3, the DNA is TGTGCCAGCAGCGTCGGGGACAGGGGGATGAACACTGAAGCTTTCTTT. Residues: CASSVGDRGMNTEAFF.

The chain employs TRBV18 and TRBJ1-1; TRBD1 agrees at 8 bases. Germline lookup yields CDR1 KGHSH and CDR2 LQKENI. The CDR3 loop spans 15 amino acids. V shed 3 bases and J 1 base; nucleotides not matched to a gene: 4. CDR3 sequence: CASSPNGQGNTEAFF. Written as DNA, the CDR3 is TGTGCCAGCTCACCGAACGGACAGGGGAACACTGAAGCTTTCTTT.

This sequence joins TRBV7-3 and TRBJ2-2; possible D gene TRBD1, 6 bases. CDR3 size: 15 residues. Trimming stripped 3 bases from V and 1 base from J, with 9 bases between. Germline V CDR1 and CDR2: SGHTA, FQGTGA. The CDR3 sequence is CASSLTGWNTGELFF. DNA of the CDR3: TGTGCCAGCAGCTTGACAGGCTGGAACACCGGGGAGCTGTTTTTT.

This clone appeared a single time. J is TRBJ1-5 and V is TRBV4-1, with TRBD1 identical over 9 bases. The CDR3 sequence is 15 residues long. Germline CDR1 reads MGHRA; CDR2 reads YSYEKL. With V trimmed by 6 bases and J by 5 bases, 8 bases remained unmatched. This CDR3 reads CASRPTTGGDQPQHF. CDR3 nucleotide sequence: TGCGCCAGCAGACCTACTACAGGGGGCGATCAGCCCCAGCATTTT.

The J gene is TRBJ1-2, the V gene TRBV29-1; a possible D gene is TRBD1 (6 bases). V dropped 8 bases and J dropped 3 bases, with 10 bases sitting between them. Germline V gene sequence: CDR1 SQVTM, CDR2 ANQGSEA. The CDR3 loop spans 11 amino acids. Here the CDR3 reads CSQGTYYGYTF. CDR3 nucleotide sequence: TGCAGCCAGGGGACGTACTATGGCTACACCTTC.

The rearrangement joins TRBV9 to TRBJ2-3, with 10 bases fitting TRBD2. The CDR3 is made up of 16 amino acids. Germline V gene data show CDR1 as SGDLS and CDR2 as YYNGEE. The V and J ends lost 0 bases and 2 bases, in that order; junction bases with no gene match: 3. The CDR3 region is CASSVGAGGTTDTQYF. CDR3 nucleotide sequence: TGTGCCAGCAGCGTAGGAGCGGGGGGGACCACAGATACGCAGTATTTT. The whole variable domain, filled in from reference TRBV9 and TRBJ2-3, reads DSGVTQTPKHLITATGQRVTLRCSPRSGDLSVYWYQQSLDQGLQFLIQYYNGEERAKGNILERFSAQQFPDLHSELNLSSLELGDSALYFCASSVGAGGTTDTQYFGPGTRLTVL.

This clone was recorded a few times. The chain is built from TRBV28 and TRBJ1-2; D might be TRBD1 (6 bases). CDR1 and CDR2 (germline): MDHEN, SYDVKM. V lost 6 bases to trimming and J lost 4 bases, with 15 bases between them. The length of the CDR3 is 14 residues. The CDR3 DNA sequence: TGTGCCAGCAGCCTAGGGGGGGCGTTCTATGGCTACACCTTC. It translates to CASSLGGAFYGYTF.

The genes are TRBV29-1 and TRBJ1-1; 7 bases match TRBD1. The length of the CDR3 is 12 residues. Germline V gene sequence: CDR1 SQVTM, CDR2 ANQGSEA. J lost 6 bases, V lost 7 bases, and 8 bases had no gene match. The CDR3 here is CSGYEDRPEAFF. CDR3 DNA sequence: TGCAGCGGGTACGAGGACAGGCCTGAAGCTTTCTTT.

The table lists this clone with a few counts. The chain has TRBV6-1 and TRBJ2-7; D is unclear. Germline V gene lookup returns CDR1 MNHNS and CDR2 SASEGT. CDR3 size: 11 residues. Trimming cost V 1 base and J 5 bases, with 3 bases left between them. CDR3 sequence (DNA): TGTGCCAGCAGTGAAGTTAACGAGCAGTACTTC. Its translation: CASSEVNEQYF.

The chain joins TRBV21-1 to TRBJ1-1; no check of the table's D call, TRBD1, against the DNA was made. TRBV21-1 is a pseudogene. There are 18 residues in the CDR3. This CDR3 is CASSKIIGRGRRNTEAFF. The CDR3 coding sequence is TGTGCCAGCAGCAAAATAATCGGCAGGGGCAGACGGAACACTGAAGCTTTCTTT.